A single sample is the source of the 30 T cell receptor beta chains below, sequenced in a study of T cells in localized non-small cell lung cancer. The method was immunoSEQ multiplex PCR; TCRdb's version includes in-frame clones alone and lacks a portion of them. The sample contains some 64,000 clones, roughly four fifths of which appear only once. The sequenced sample was PBMCs, obtained before any cancer treatment. Receptors were obtained from a man aged 35-69 years with stage II lung adenocarcinoma.

The chain carries TRBV7-8 and TRBJ1-4; 10 bases line up with TRBD1. Germline V CDR1 and CDR2: SGHVS, FQNEAQ. The CDR3 has 16 residues. V shed 5 bases, J shed 0 bases, and the junction held 3 bases outside the gene matches. CDR3 sequence: CASSRQGAATNEKLFF. In DNA, the CDR3 is TGTGCCAGCAGCCGACAGGGGGCTGCAACTAATGAAAAACTGTTTTTT.

The genes are TRBV5-4 and TRBJ1-2; D may be TRBD1 (5 bases). Trimming cost V 0 bases and J 7 bases, with 16 bases left between them. The CDR3 loop spans 15 amino acids. Per the germline V gene, CDR1 is SGHNT and CDR2 is YYREEE (reference sequence). The CDR3 here is CASSLDGTAYVGYTF. For the CDR3, the DNA is TGTGCCAGCAGCTTGGATGGGACCGCTTATGTTGGCTACACCTTC.

The chain combines TRBV5-1 with TRBJ2-5; 9 nucleotides match TRBD1. The germline V gene encodes CDR1 SGHRS and CDR2 YFSETQ. The V gene end was trimmed by 4 bases and the J gene end by 0 bases; junction bases not matched to a gene: 4. The CDR3 has 15 amino acids. Here the CDR3 DNA reads TGCGCCAGCAGCGCATGGACAGGGGACCAAGAGACCCAGTACTTC. It is translated as CASSAWTGDQETQYF.

V usage is TRBV19 and J usage is TRBJ2-3; a weak D match, TRBD1 (6 bases). The CDR3 is made up of 15 amino acids. Germline V gene lookup returns CDR1 LNHDA and CDR2 SQIVND (reference sequence). V was pared by 5 bases and J by 0 bases, with 12 bases between. The CDR3 DNA reads TGTGCCAGTAGTCCCAGGACAGCCAGCACAGATACGCAGTATTTT. Amino acids: CASSPRTASTDTQYF.

The rearrangement uses TRBV2 and TRBJ2-5; the match to TRBD2 covers 7 bases. This CDR3 spans 14 amino acids. Germline CDR1 SNHLY, CDR2 FYNNEI. The J segment lost 4 bases and the V segment lost 1 base, leaving 3 bases of the junction unmatched. CDR3 in DNA: TGTGCCAGCAGTGAAGGGAGACTAGCAGAGACCCAGTACTTC. This codes for CASSEGRLAETQYF.

This clone was detected only a few times. The gene calls are TRBV6-1 and TRBJ1-1; TRBD1 might be the D (6 bases). Germline CDR1 reads MNHNS; CDR2 reads SASEGT. V was clipped by 8 bases and J by 5 bases, with 12 bases between them. The CDR3 length is 12 residues. The CDR3 coding sequence is TGTGCCAGCGTGGGAGGGGGAACTGAAGCTTTCTTT. Amino acids: CASVGGGTEAFF.

The chain has TRBV5-1 and TRBJ2-3; D tentatively reads TRBD1 or TRBD2 (5 bases each). Germline values: CDR1 SGHRS, CDR2 YFSETQ. The V end was cut by 4 bases, the J end by 0 bases, with 12 bases between. CDR3 length: 15 amino acids. DNA of the CDR3: TGCGCCAGCAGCCTAAGCGGACATAGCACAGATACGCAGTATTTT. Its protein is CASSLSGHSTDTQYF.

V gene TRBV7-9 combines with J gene TRBJ1-1, with TRBD1 as a possible D gene (6 bases). Germline CDR1 reads SEHNR; CDR2 reads FQNEAQ (reference sequence). This CDR3 contains 16 residues. V shed 5 bases and J shed 4 bases, with 20 bases lying between them. Written as DNA, the CDR3 is TGTGCCAGCAGCGCGTATTCCCTCGGAGGGGGCACTGAAGCTTTCTTT. Its protein product is CASSAYSLGGGTEAFF.

This clone was seen more than once but under ten times. The V call is TRBV5-1, the J call TRBJ2-4, with D tentatively TRBD1 (6 bases). The CDR3 spans 15 residues. Germline-derived CDR1 and CDR2 are SGHRS and YFSETQ. V was shortened by 5 bases and J by 2 bases, with 14 bases between the two germline ends. The DNA for the CDR3 is TGCGCCAGCAGACTTCTACAGGGCTCCAAAAACATTCAGTACTTC. Translated, it gives CASRLLQGSKNIQYF.

The rearrangement joins TRBV7-9 to TRBJ2-3, with 10 nucleotides matching TRBD2. CDR1 SEHNR and CDR2 FQNEAQ come from the germline V gene (reference sequence). The J segment lost 2 bases and the V segment lost 5 bases, leaving 7 bases of the junction unmatched. This CDR3 is 16 amino acids long. The chain's CDR3 is CASSLSGRTYTDTQYF. In nucleotides, the CDR3 is TGTGCCAGCAGCCTTAGCGGGAGGACTTACACAGATACGCAGTATTTT. Variable domain in full (rest from reference TRBV7-9 and TRBJ2-3): DTGVSQNPRHKITKRGQNVTFRCDPISEHNRLYWYRQTLGQGPEFLTYFQNEAQLEKSRLLSDRFSAERPKGSFSTLEIQRTEQGDSAMYLCASSLSGRTYTDTQYFGPGTRLTVL.

The chain has TRBV6-6 and TRBJ1-2, with D maybe TRBD1 (6 bases). V shed 6 bases and J shed 7 bases, with 24 bases lying between them. CDR3 length: 16 amino acids. Germline V gene sequence: CDR1 MNHNY, CDR2 SVGAGI (reference sequence). The chain's CDR3 is CASSIQIGGETVGYTF. CDR3 nucleotides: TGTGCCAGCAGCATACAGATAGGGGGGGAAACGGTTGGCTACACCTTC.

This clone was seen many times. The chain is built from TRBV7-3 and TRBJ1-1, with 10 positions matching TRBD1. This CDR3 has 16 amino acids. Germline V gives CDR1 SGHTA, CDR2 FQGTGA. The J segment lost 4 bases and the V segment lost 0 bases, leaving 5 bases of the junction unmatched. The CDR3: CASSLTGRQGATEAFF. DNA of the CDR3: TGTGCCAGCAGCTTAACGGGGCGACAGGGGGCCACTGAAGCTTTCTTT.

The chain employs TRBV5-8 and TRBJ1-1; tentatively, D is TRBD1 (5 bases). The CDR3 runs 16 residues. Trimming cost V 2 bases and J 1 base, with 15 bases left between them. The germline gives CDR1 SGHTS, CDR2 YDEGEE. As DNA, the CDR3 is TGTGCCAGCAGCTTCATCATGACAGCCTCGAACACTGAAGCTTTCTTT. Amino acid sequence: CASSFIMTASNTEAFF. Full variable domain (outside the CDR3, taken from reference TRBV5-8 and TRBJ1-1): EAGVTQSPTHLIKTRGQQATLRCSPISGHTSVYWYQQALGLGLQFLLWYDEGEERNRGNFPPRFSGRQFPNYSSELNVNALELEDSALYLCASSFIMTASNTEAFFGQGTRLTVV.

V and J are TRBV5-6 and TRBJ2-2; D gene ambiguous. Trimming cost V 4 bases and J 5 bases, with 9 bases left between them. This CDR3 has 13 residues. The germline V gene encodes CDR1 SGHDT and CDR2 YYEEEE. CDR3: CASSNGRTGELFF. The CDR3 region has the DNA TGTGCCAGCAGCAATGGACGGACCGGGGAGCTGTTTTTT.

The chain recombines TRBV4-1 with TRBJ2-1, with 7 nucleotides matching TRBD2. With 3 bases clipped from V and 7 bases from J, the junction kept 3 bases outside the gene matches. Per germline, CDR1 MGHRA and CDR2 YSYEKL. The CDR3 runs to 13 residues. The CDR3 here is CASSQGLTNEQFF. The DNA of the CDR3 is TGCGCCAGCAGCCAGGGACTAACGAATGAGCAGTTCTTC.

The chain recombines TRBV5-1 with TRBJ2-3; D perhaps matches TRBD1 (6 bases). Looked up from germline, CDR1 is SGHRS and CDR2 is YFSETQ. The V end was cut by 2 bases, the J end by 0 bases, with 7 bases between. The CDR3 totals 14 residues. CDR3 sequence reads: CASSFDRSTDTQYF. The CDR3 DNA reads as TGCGCCAGCAGCTTCGACAGGAGCACAGATACGCAGTATTTT. Filled out from reference TRBV5-1 and TRBJ2-3, the complete variable domain reads KAGVTQTPRYLIKTRGQQVTLSCSPISGHRSVSWYQQTPGQGLQFLFEYFSETQRNKGNFPGRFSGRQFSNSRSEMNVSTLELGDSALYLCASSFDRSTDTQYFGPGTRLTVL.

The V gene is TRBV6-1, the J gene TRBJ1-3, with a possible D match to TRBD1 (5 bases). The CDR3 length is 18 residues. Trimming cost V 3 bases and J 0 bases, with 18 bases left between them. CDR1 and CDR2 from the germline V gene are MNHNS and SASEGT. The CDR3 protein is CASSEGRPWRPSGNTIYF. CDR3 bases: TGTGCCAGCAGTGAGGGACGGCCATGGAGACCCTCTGGAAACACCATATATTTT.

This clone has a single count. This chain uses TRBV10-1 with TRBJ2-5; D may be TRBD2 (5 bases). Germline V lookup: CDR1 WNHNN, CDR2 SYGVQD (reference sequence). The CDR3 length is 13 residues. Trimming stripped 3 bases from V and 5 bases from J, with 10 bases between. The CDR3 bases are TGCGCCAGCAGTGAAGGGAGAAGGGAGACCCAGTACTTC. It yields the protein CASSEGRRETQYF.

This rearrangement joins TRBV11-2 to TRBJ2-7; 10 bases match TRBD1. Germline lookup yields CDR1 SGHAT and CDR2 FQNNGV. The CDR3 sequence is 15 residues long. Germline trimming cut 5 bases from V and 7 bases from J; bases unmatched to any gene: 11. The CDR3 sequence is CASSPRDRGGMEQYF. CDR3 DNA sequence: TGTGCCAGCAGCCCCCGGGACAGGGGTGGAATGGAGCAGTACTTC.

The chain combines TRBV15 with TRBJ1-2; TRBD1 might be the D (5 bases). The V gene lost 3 bases and the J gene lost 8 bases, with 13 bases spanning the gap. This CDR3 comprises 13 residues. The germline V gene encodes CDR1 LNHNV and CDR2 YYDKDF (reference sequence). CDR3 sequence: CATSSHRGGGYTF. DNA of the CDR3: TGTGCCACCAGCAGTCATAGGGGAGGGGGCTACACCTTC.

There are a few counts of this clone. The chain is built from TRBV6-5 and TRBJ1-1; no clear D gene. Per germline, CDR1 MNHEY and CDR2 SVGAGI. The CDR3 is 14 residues long. V shed 2 bases and J shed 5 bases, with 12 bases lying between them. The CDR3: CASSYLSPGTEAFF. In nucleotides, the CDR3 is TGTGCCAGCAGTTACCTTTCCCCGGGGACTGAAGCTTTCTTT.

The chain joins TRBV2 to TRBJ1-2, with D unresolved. Looked up from germline, CDR1 is SNHLY and CDR2 is FYNNEI. There are 17 residues in the CDR3. V was pared by 5 bases and J by 0 bases, with 19 bases between. The CDR3 nucleotides read TGTGCCAGCAGTATACAGCTCCTATTTGGTTCTAACTATGGCTACACCTTC. Its translation: CASSIQLLFGSNYGYTF.

The chain joins TRBV2 to TRBJ1-1; no firm D call. The CDR3 has 13 residues. Germline V gene sequence: CDR1 SNHLY, CDR2 FYNNEI. Trimming removed 3 bases at V and 5 bases at J, with 10 bases between. The CDR3 nucleotides are TGTGCCAGCAGTGATAGTGCAGAGACTGAAGCTTTCTTT. Encoded protein: CASSDSAETEAFF.

V and J are TRBV11-2 and TRBJ1-2; tentatively, D is TRBD1 (6 bases). Germline V gene data show CDR1 as SGHAT and CDR2 as FQNNGV. V was clipped by 1 base and J by 4 bases, with 16 bases between them. The CDR3 covers 16 residues. CDR3 region: CASSLVWPDRTYGYTF. The CDR3 DNA is TGTGCCAGCAGCTTAGTTTGGCCCGACAGGACCTATGGCTACACCTTC.

In its sample, this clone was seen once. V is TRBV9 and J is TRBJ2-1; 7 positions agree with TRBD2. Germline V lookup: CDR1 SGDLS, CDR2 YYNGEE. The CDR3 spans 15 residues. V shed 2 bases and J 6 bases; nucleotides not matched to a gene: 8. CDR3 in amino acids: CASSVGTTGGNEQFF. The CDR3 coding sequence is TGTGCCAGCAGCGTCGGGACTACGGGTGGCAATGAGCAGTTCTTC.

The CDR3 bases are TGCAGCGTTGGAGCGGGAGGGCCTGATGAGCAGTTCTTC. This encodes CSVGAGGPDEQFF. The chain employs TRBV29-1 and TRBJ2-1; 10 nucleotides agree with TRBD2. In germline, CDR1 is SQVTM, CDR2 ANQGSEA. J gave up 8 bases and V 4 bases, and 5 bases lay outside the gene matches. This CDR3 region has 13 residues.

The chain joins TRBV2 to TRBJ1-4, with 8 bases aligning to TRBD1. The CDR3 spans 13 residues. Germline trimming cut 6 bases from V and 8 bases from J; bases unmatched to any gene: 5. Germline V gene lookup returns CDR1 SNHLY and CDR2 FYNNEI. CDR3 sequence reads: CASSGQGVEKLFF. For the CDR3, the DNA is TGTGCCAGCAGCGGACAGGGAGTGGAAAAACTGTTTTTT. The entire variable domain, with the rest obtained from reference TRBV2 and TRBJ1-4, is as follows: EPEVTQTPSHQVTQMGQEVILRCVPISNHLYFYWYRQILGQKVEFLVSFYNNEISEKSEIFDDQFSVERPDGSNFTLKIRSTKLEDSAMYFCASSGQGVEKLFFGSGTQLSVL.

This chain connects TRBV9 to TRBJ1-1, with unresolved D. Germline V gene sequence: CDR1 SGDLS, CDR2 YYNGEE. Trimming took off 3 bases at V and 5 bases at J, with 14 bases between the two ends. This CDR3 region has 14 residues. CDR3 sequence reads: CASSARTGETEAFF. Here the CDR3 DNA reads TGTGCCAGCAGCGCCCGGACGGGTGAGACTGAAGCTTTCTTT.

This chain uses TRBV6-5 with TRBJ2-7; tentative D call: TRBD2 (7 bases). CDR3 length equals 13 residues. With 6 bases removed from V and 3 bases from J, the gap between germline ends came to 12 bases. Germline V gives CDR1 MNHEY, CDR2 SVGAGI. CDR3 DNA sequence: TGTGCCAGCAGGAGGGGGGGGGTCTACGAGCAGTACTTC. It yields the protein CASRRGGVYEQYF.

V is TRBV18 and J is TRBJ1-1; D remains ambiguous. V lost 3 bases and J lost 3, with 8 bases in between. Germline CDR1 reads KGHSH; CDR2 reads LQKENI. The CDR3 covers 13 residues. As DNA, the CDR3 is TGTGCCAGCTCACCTCGTGCGGACACTGAAGCTTTCTTT. Residues: CASSPRADTEAFF.